One and the same sample provided the 21 T cell receptor beta chains below, sequenced in a study of T cell responses to AZD1222 COVID-19 vaccine. Sequencing used immunoSEQ multiplex PCR; TCRdb keeps in-frame clones, though not all of them. The table includes some 25,000 clones, roughly 87% detected once. The input for sequencing was peripheral blood, taken 28 days after the second AZD1222 dose. Receptor source: an adult who received the AZD1222 COVID-19 vaccine.

V usage is TRBV20-1 and J usage is TRBJ2-2; D unresolved. The CDR3 is 14 amino acids. The germline CDR1 and CDR2 sequences are DFQATT and SNEGSKA (reference sequence). V was shortened by 3 bases and J by 2 bases, with 10 bases between the two germline ends. CDR3 loop: CSASATTNTGELFF. In DNA form, the CDR3 reads TGCAGTGCTAGTGCGACAACCAACACCGGGGAGCTGTTTTTT.

The chain has TRBV6-2 or TRBV6-3 and TRBJ1-5; no reliable D call. The CDR3 sequence is 13 residues long. Between the trimmed V and J ends, which lost 0 bases and 7 bases, there was a span of 7 bases. In germline, CDR1 is MNHEY, CDR2 SVGEGT. The CDR3 spells CASSYSGLQPQHF. CDR3 coding DNA: TGTGCCAGCAGTTACTCGGGCCTCCAGCCCCAGCATTTT.

On this clone itself: Other DNA sequences in the same sample also yield this CDR3. The chain has TRBV5-6 and TRBJ2-3; D not certain. CDR3 size: 13 residues. Between the trimmed V and J ends, which lost 1 base and 3 bases, there was a span of 6 bases. The germline CDR1 and CDR2 sequences are SGHDT and YYEEEE. CDR3: CASSLRGTDTQYF. As DNA, the CDR3 is TGTGCCAGCAGCTTGAGAGGAACAGATACGCAGTATTTT.

The V and J genes are TRBV5-1 and TRBJ2-7; D uncertain. Germline loops: CDR1 SGHRS, CDR2 YFSETQ. V was trimmed by 7 bases and J by 5 bases, leaving 19 bases between them. The CDR3 consists of 14 residues. CDR3 loop: CASGPAAGVNEQYF. Here the CDR3 DNA reads TGCGCCAGCGGGCCCGCTGCTGGGGTCAACGAGCAGTACTTC.

The CDR3 sequence is CASRQGDTEAFF. DNA of the CDR3: TGTGCCAGTCGGCAGGGGGACACTGAAGCTTTCTTT. The chain links TRBV6-5 to TRBJ1-1, with 7 bases lining up with TRBD1. J was trimmed by 3 bases and V by 9 bases; bases with no gene match: 4. The CDR3 covers 12 residues. Germline CDR1 MNHEY, CDR2 SVGAGI.

This chain links TRBV28 with TRBJ1-3; no clear D gene. Trimming removed 3 bases at V and 2 bases at J, with 8 bases between. Germline V CDR1 and CDR2: MDHEN, SYDVKM. This CDR3 region has 14 residues. Here the CDR3 reads CASSFNTAGNTIYF. The CDR3, as DNA: TGTGCCAGCAGTTTTAATACAGCTGGAAACACCATATATTTT.

In its sample, this clone was seen once. The chain couples TRBV28 to TRBJ2-1; no definite D call. This CDR3 is 13 amino acids long. V was trimmed by 3 bases and J by 1 base, leaving 4 bases between them. Germline V gene data show CDR1 as MDHEN and CDR2 as SYDVKM. CDR3: CASSFGSYNEQFF. The CDR3 DNA reads as TGTGCCAGCAGTTTTGGATCCTACAATGAGCAGTTCTTC.

V usage is TRBV19 and J usage is TRBJ1-1; no firm D call. The germline gives CDR1 LNHDA, CDR2 SQIVND (reference sequence). V lost 9 bases and J 1 base, leaving 18 bases between the germline ends. This CDR3 region has 15 residues. The CDR3 sequence: CARRVFSLGNTEAFF. The CDR3, as DNA: TGTGCCAGGCGAGTATTTTCCTTAGGGAACACTGAAGCTTTCTTT.

The rearrangement joins TRBV19 to TRBJ1-4; unclear D gene. The V end was cut by 3 bases, the J end by 7 bases, with 9 bases between. Per the germline V gene, CDR1 is LNHDA and CDR2 is SQIVND (reference sequence). The CDR3 has 13 residues. Here the CDR3 reads CASSIQEAEKLFF. CDR3 nucleotides: TGTGCCAGTAGTATCCAGGAGGCTGAAAAACTGTTTTTT.

The chain has TRBV19 and TRBJ1-5; perhaps TRBD1 as D (6 bases). The germline V and J ends were trimmed by 5 bases and 2 bases, with 13 bases remaining between them. The V gene's germline CDR1 is LNHDA and CDR2 SQIVND (reference sequence). The CDR3 has 15 amino acids. This CDR3 is CASSVTGTGNQPQHF. DNA of the CDR3: TGTGCCAGTAGTGTAACAGGGACGGGCAATCAGCCCCAGCATTTT.

CDR3 residues: CSVGQGNEKLFF. CDR3 sequence (DNA): TGCAGCGTTGGGCAGGGTAATGAAAAACTGTTTTTT. The rearrangement joins TRBV29-1 to TRBJ1-4; possibly TRBD1 for D (5 bases). The germline CDR1 and CDR2 sequences are SQVTM and ANQGSEA. The germline V and J ends were trimmed by 4 bases and 4 bases, with 7 bases remaining between them. The CDR3 is 12 residues long.

This sequence joins TRBV11-1 and TRBJ2-1; D remains ambiguous. The V gene's germline CDR1 is SGHAT and CDR2 FQDESV (reference sequence). This CDR3 spans 14 amino acids. V shed 7 bases and J shed 0 bases, with 10 bases lying between them. CDR3 nucleotides: TGTGCCAGCAAGGGTGCAGGCTCCTACAATGAGCAGTTCTTC. Translated: CASKGAGSYNEQFF.

The chain employs TRBV3-1 (or the pseudogene TRBV3-2) and TRBJ2-1; D gene unclear. In germline, CDR1 is LGHDT, CDR2 YNNKEL (reference sequence). The CDR3 is 15 amino acids. V was pared by 0 bases and J by 4 bases, with 10 bases between. The CDR3 loop is CASSQDLSPYNEQFF. The CDR3 nucleotides are TGTGCCAGCAGCCAAGATCTTTCTCCTTACAATGAGCAGTTCTTC.

The chain uses TRBV7-2 and TRBJ2-5; D unclear. From germline, CDR1 is SGHTA and CDR2 FQGNSA. Trimming cost V 1 base and J 4 bases, with 10 bases left between them. The CDR3 extends over 14 amino acids. CDR3 amino acids: CASSLEAVIETQYF. CDR3 bases: TGTGCCAGCAGCTTAGAGGCAGTGATAGAGACCCAGTACTTC.

This chain connects TRBV20-1 to TRBJ2-7, with D unclear. Germline CDR1 and CDR2: DFQATT and SNEGSKA (reference sequence). Between the trimmed V and J ends, which lost 3 bases and 6 bases, there was a span of 9 bases. The length of the CDR3 is 11 residues. The CDR3 reads CSARDWGEQYF. In DNA, the CDR3 is TGCAGTGCTAGGGATTGGGGCGAGCAGTACTTC.

CDR3 in DNA: TGCGCCAGCAGCAGTAGCGGGAGCTACGACGAGCAGTACTTC. Translated: CASSSSGSYDEQYF. The chain joins TRBV5-1 to TRBJ2-7; 9 bases fit TRBD2. This CDR3 has 14 residues. The V gene end was trimmed by 4 bases and the J gene end by 5 bases; junction bases not matched to a gene: 7. The germline V gene encodes CDR1 SGHRS and CDR2 YFSETQ.

The J gene is TRBJ2-3, the V gene TRBV6-2 or TRBV6-3, with D perhaps matching TRBD2 (6 bases). CDR1 and CDR2 (germline): MNHEY, SVGEGT. The CDR3 length is 14 residues. The V gene lost 3 bases and the J gene lost 11 bases, with 18 bases spanning the gap. Here the CDR3 reads CASSYGGTVLGQYF. The CDR3 coding sequence is TGTGCCAGCAGTTATGGCGGGACTGTCTTAGGGCAGTATTTT.

This sequence joins TRBV7-8 and TRBJ1-2; 8 bases fit TRBD1. V gave up 5 bases and J gave up 6 bases; unmatched junction bases: 5. The CDR3 extends over 13 amino acids. Germline CDR1 reads SGHVS; CDR2 reads FQNEAQ. This CDR3 reads CASSLGRGHGYTF. CDR3 nucleotides: TGTGCCAGCAGCCTAGGCAGGGGGCATGGCTACACCTTC. Full variable domain (rest looked up from reference TRBV7-8 and TRBJ1-2): GAGVSQSPRYKVAKRGQDVALRCDPISGHVSLFWYQQALGQGPEFLTYFQNEAQLDKSGLPSDRFFAERPEGSVSTLKIQRTQQEDSAVYLCASSLGRGHGYTFGSGTRLTVV.

The chain links TRBV25-1 to TRBJ2-7; D unclear. With 0 bases removed from V and 6 bases from J, the gap between germline ends came to 9 bases. This CDR3 contains 13 residues. Germline V gene data show CDR1 as MGHDK and CDR2 as SYGVNS. CDR3 sequence: CASSEYSRFEQYF. CDR3 DNA sequence: TGTGCCAGCAGTGAATACTCCAGATTCGAGCAGTACTTC.

The rearrangement uses TRBV29-1 and TRBJ2-2, with 8 bases matching TRBD1. The CDR3 spans 15 residues. The J segment lost 5 bases and the V segment lost 4 bases, leaving 9 bases of the junction unmatched. Germline-derived CDR1 and CDR2 are SQVTM and ANQGSEA. In DNA form, the CDR3 reads TGCAGCGTTGGCCGCGGACAGGGTATTACCGGGGAGCTGTTTTTT. Translated: CSVGRGQGITGELFF.

The CDR3 loop is CASSLTLGTGGLEQYF. The CDR3 DNA reads as TGTGCCAGCAGTTTGACCCTCGGGACAGGGGGCCTTGAGCAGTACTTC. V and J are TRBV27 and TRBJ2-7, with TRBD1 matching 12 bases. CDR1 is MNHEY and CDR2 is SMNVEV in the germline V gene (reference sequence). V shed 3 bases, J shed 7 bases, and the junction held 10 bases outside the gene matches. The CDR3 has 16 residues.